A single sample gave rise to the 14 T cell receptor beta chains below, sequenced in a study of blood T cell repertoires in COVID-19. Using immunoSEQ multiplex PCR, the repertoire was profiled, and TCRdb retains in-frame clones only, with some absent. The table has fewer than 200,000 clones, 82% seen once. Material for sequencing was peripheral blood. These receptors all come from an older woman with COVID-19, enrolled during active disease.

The chain carries TRBV7-2 and TRBJ2-6; possible D gene TRBD2, 5 bases. CDR1 and CDR2 (germline): SGHTA, FQGNSA. CDR3 length: 16 amino acids. The V end was cut by 3 bases, the J end by 0 bases, with 9 bases between. CDR3 residues: CASSFGLRSGANVLTF. The CDR3 coding sequence is TGTGCCAGCAGCTTCGGACTCCGCTCTGGGGCCAACGTCCTGACTTTC. The full variable domain, rest sourced from reference TRBV7-2 and TRBJ2-6, is GAGVSQSPSNKVTEKGKDVELRCDPISGHTALYWYRQSLGQGLEFLIYFQGNSAPDKSGLPSDRFSAERTGGSVSTLTIQRTQQEDSAVYLCASSFGLRSGANVLTFGAGSRLTVL.

The chain links TRBV5-6 to TRBJ2-3; D might be TRBD1 (5 bases). Germline lookup yields CDR1 SGHDT and CDR2 YYEEEE. CDR3 length: 18 amino acids. V was clipped by 0 bases and J by 0 bases, with 17 bases between them. CDR3 sequence: CASSLGQGDFRSTDTQYF. The CDR3 DNA is TGTGCCAGCAGCTTGGGGCAGGGCGATTTCAGAAGCACAGATACGCAGTATTTT.

This rearrangement joins TRBV4-2 to TRBJ1-1; no clear D. Germline lookup yields CDR1 LGHNA and CDR2 YNFKEQ. The CDR3 is made up of 13 amino acids. The germline V and J ends were trimmed by 0 bases and 11 bases, with 13 bases remaining between them. CDR3 protein: CASSQEGPGDAFF. DNA for the CDR3: TGTGCCAGCAGCCAAGAGGGCCCCGGTGACGCTTTCTTT.

This clone was seen only a few times. The chain joins TRBV19 to TRBJ2-7; the match to TRBD1 covers 7 bases. Germline V gives CDR1 LNHDA, CDR2 SQIVND (reference sequence). CDR3 length equals 12 residues. V lost 6 bases to trimming and J lost 2 bases; unmatched junction nucleotides: 1. The CDR3 loop is CASRGTAYEQYF. The CDR3 DNA follows: TGTGCCAGTAGGGGGACAGCCTACGAGCAGTACTTC.

The chain has TRBV19 and TRBJ1-1, with 7 bases aligning to TRBD1. Germline trimming cut 6 bases from V and 5 bases from J; bases unmatched to any gene: 9. In germline, CDR1 is LNHDA, CDR2 SQIVND (reference sequence). The CDR3 contains 14 residues. The CDR3 reads CASRNDRVGTEAFF. CDR3 in DNA: TGTGCCAGTAGAAACGACAGGGTTGGGACTGAAGCTTTCTTT.

The chain uses TRBV29-1 and TRBJ1-3, with D unclear. Deletions cut 6 bases from V and 0 bases from J, with 12 bases between. CDR1 and CDR2 from the germline V gene are SQVTM and ANQGSEA. This CDR3 contains 14 residues. The CDR3 region is CSVLLLDSGNTIYF. The CDR3 bases are TGCAGCGTATTACTCCTTGACTCTGGAAACACCATATATTTT. Combining the CDR3 with reference TRBV29-1 and TRBJ1-3 gives the whole variable domain SAVISQKPSRDICQRGTSLTIQCQVDSQVTMMFWYRQQPGQSLTLIATANQGSEATYESGFVIDKFPISRPNLTFSTLTVSNMSPEDSSIYLCSVLLLDSGNTIYFGEGSWLTVV.

The chain combines TRBV3-1 (or the pseudogene TRBV3-2) with TRBJ1-6, with 7 bases fitting TRBD1. The germline CDR1 and CDR2 sequences are LGHDT and YNNKEL (reference sequence). The CDR3 has 16 residues. Losses at the gene ends were 4 bases for V and 9 bases for J; bases not matched to a gene: 12. The CDR3 sequence: CASSRSETGSRSPLHF. The CDR3, as DNA: TGTGCCAGCAGCCGCTCTGAGACAGGGTCTCGTTCACCCCTCCACTTT.

This chain uses TRBV7-2 with TRBJ2-3; 8 positions match TRBD1. Germline loops: CDR1 SGHTA, CDR2 FQGNSA. This CDR3 region has 16 residues. V lost 1 base and J lost 5; bases outside the gene matches: 8. CDR3 nucleotides: TGTGCCAGCAGCTTAGGTTCAGGGGGCGGAGGAGATACGCAGTATTTT. It is translated as CASSLGSGGGGDTQYF.

V is TRBV23-1 and J is TRBJ1-2; TRBD1 matches at 8 bases. TRBV23-1 is assigned to the ORF class and has an uncertain function. This CDR3 region has 20 residues. V shed 0 bases and J 4 bases; nucleotides not matched to a gene: 19. CDR3 in amino acids: CASSQSGRGHPFLRSYGYTF. CDR3 DNA: TGCGCCAGCAGTCAATCGGGCAGGGGGCACCCTTTTCTGCGATCCTATGGCTACACCTTC.

This clone was seen only a few times. The CDR3 here is CASSGRQGSYNEQFF. The CDR3 DNA reads as TGTGCCAGCAGCGGCCGACAGGGGAGCTACAATGAGCAGTTCTTC. The chain carries TRBV9 and TRBJ2-1; 8 bases line up with TRBD1. The V segment lost 3 bases and the J segment 3 bases; nucleotides outside the gene matches: 5. The CDR3 loop spans 15 amino acids. In germline, CDR1 is SGDLS, CDR2 YYNGEE.

This clone has a handful of counts. V usage is TRBV6-5 and J usage is TRBJ1-2, with D possibly matching TRBD1 (6 bases). Germline V gives CDR1 MNHEY, CDR2 SVGAGI. The CDR3 loop spans 15 amino acids. V was shortened by 7 bases and J by 3 bases, with 18 bases between the two germline ends. CDR3 residues: CASTKRGGVDYGYTF. The DNA for the CDR3 is TGTGCCAGCACCAAGCGGGGGGGCGTCGACTATGGCTACACCTTC.

The rearrangement links TRBV5-4 to TRBJ2-3, with 11 bases that match TRBD1. Germline CDR1 SGHNT, CDR2 YYREEE (reference sequence). After removal of 5 bases from V and 8 bases from J, the junction contained 10 bases not matched to a gene. This CDR3 comprises 15 residues. The CDR3 DNA reads TGTGCCAGCAGACGGGGACAGGGGGGTCCGGGTACGCAGTATTTT. The encoded protein is CASRRGQGGPGTQYF.

J is TRBJ1-5 and V is TRBV13; a possible D gene is TRBD1 (5 bases). V gave up 5 bases and J gave up 4 bases, with 12 bases separating them. CDR3 length equals 14 residues. Germline assignment: CDR1 PRHDT and CDR2 FYEKMQ (reference sequence). CDR3 amino acids: CASSQRGGNQPQHF. The DNA of the CDR3 is TGTGCCAGCAGCCAAAGGGGAGGGAATCAGCCCCAGCATTTT.

This rearrangement joins TRBV7-2 to TRBJ2-7; TRBD1 might be the D (6 bases). Trimming left V 2 bases short and J 7 bases short, with 12 bases between. Germline V gene sequence: CDR1 SGHTA, CDR2 FQGNSA. The CDR3 is made up of 13 amino acids. The CDR3 is CASSLQLQGEQYV. For the CDR3, the DNA is TGTGCCAGCAGCTTACAACTCCAGGGGGAGCAGTACGTC.